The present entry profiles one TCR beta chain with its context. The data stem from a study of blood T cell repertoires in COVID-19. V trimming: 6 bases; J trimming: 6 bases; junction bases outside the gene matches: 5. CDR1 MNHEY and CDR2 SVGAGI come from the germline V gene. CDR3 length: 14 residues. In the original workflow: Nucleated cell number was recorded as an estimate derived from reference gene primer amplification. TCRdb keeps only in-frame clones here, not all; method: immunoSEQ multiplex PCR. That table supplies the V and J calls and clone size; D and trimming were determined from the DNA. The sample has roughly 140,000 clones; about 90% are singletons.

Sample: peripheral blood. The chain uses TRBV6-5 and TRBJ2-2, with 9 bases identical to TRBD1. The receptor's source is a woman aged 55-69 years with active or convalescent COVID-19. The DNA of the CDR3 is TGTGCCAGCAGCCGGGACAGGGAGTCCGGGGAGCTGTTTTTT. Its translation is CASSRDRESGELFF.